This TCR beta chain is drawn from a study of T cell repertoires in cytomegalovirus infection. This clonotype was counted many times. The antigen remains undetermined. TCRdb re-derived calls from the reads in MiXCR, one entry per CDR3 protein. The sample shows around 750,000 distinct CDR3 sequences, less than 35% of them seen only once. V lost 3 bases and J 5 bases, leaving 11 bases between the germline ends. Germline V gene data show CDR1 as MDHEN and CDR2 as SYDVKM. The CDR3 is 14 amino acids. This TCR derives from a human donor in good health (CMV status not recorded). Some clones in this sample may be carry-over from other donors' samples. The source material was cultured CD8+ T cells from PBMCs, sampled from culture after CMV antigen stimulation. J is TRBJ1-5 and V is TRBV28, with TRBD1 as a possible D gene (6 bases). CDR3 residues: CASSFPGADQPQHF. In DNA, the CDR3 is TGTGCCAGCAGTTTTCCGGGGGCTGATCAGCCCCAGCATTTT. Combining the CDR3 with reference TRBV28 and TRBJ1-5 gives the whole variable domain DVKVTQSSRYLVKRTGEKVFLECVQDMDHENMFWYRQDPGLGLRLIYFSYDVKMKEKGDIPEGYSVSREKKERFSLILESASTNQTSMYLCASSFPGADQPQHFGDGTRLSIL.